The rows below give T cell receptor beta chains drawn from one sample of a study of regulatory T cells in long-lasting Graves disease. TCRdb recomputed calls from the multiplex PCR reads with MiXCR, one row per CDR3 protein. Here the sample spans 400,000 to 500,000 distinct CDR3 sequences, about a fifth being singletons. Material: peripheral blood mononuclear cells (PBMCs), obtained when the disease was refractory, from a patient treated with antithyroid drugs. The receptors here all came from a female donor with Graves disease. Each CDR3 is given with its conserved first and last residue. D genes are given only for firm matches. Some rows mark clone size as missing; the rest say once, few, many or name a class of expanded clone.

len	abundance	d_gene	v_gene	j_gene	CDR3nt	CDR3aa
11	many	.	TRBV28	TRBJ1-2	TGTGCCAGCAGTTTGGATTTTGGCTACACCTTC	CASSLDFGYTF
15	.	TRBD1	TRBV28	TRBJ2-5	TGTGCCAGCAGTCCCGGGGACAGATCCCAAGAGACCCAGTACTTC	CASSPGDRSQETQYF
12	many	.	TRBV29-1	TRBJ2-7	TGCAGCGTTGAAGGGGTCGGAGATGAGCAGTACTTC	CSVEGVGDEQYF
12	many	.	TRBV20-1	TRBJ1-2	TGCAGTGCTAGAGGGGGCGACTATGGCTACACCTTC	CSARGGDYGYTF
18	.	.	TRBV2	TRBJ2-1	TGTGCCAGCAGTGAACAGGGGTTAGCGGCGGGATCCTACAATGAGCAGTTCTTC	CASSEQGLAAGSYNEQFF
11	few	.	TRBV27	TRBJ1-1	TGTGCCAGCAGTTACCGGAATGAAGCTTTCTTT	CASSYRNEAFF
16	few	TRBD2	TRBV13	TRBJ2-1	TGTGCCAGCAGCTTTTTAGAGGCGGGAGGGTACAATGAGCAGTTCTTC	CASSFLEAGGYNEQFF
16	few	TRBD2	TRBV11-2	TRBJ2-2	TGTGCCAGCAGCCCCGGACTAGCGGGAGAGACCGGGGAGCTGTTTTTT	CASSPGLAGETGELFF
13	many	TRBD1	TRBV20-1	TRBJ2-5	TGCAGTGCTACGGACAGGGGCCTGGAGACCCAGTACTTC	CSATDRGLETQYF
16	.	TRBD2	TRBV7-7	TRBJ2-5	TGTGCTAGCAGCTTAAAACTAGCGGGAGGGCAAGAGACCCAGTACTTC	CASSLKLAGGQETQYF
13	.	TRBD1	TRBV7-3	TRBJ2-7	TGTGCAGGACAGGTTGTATCCTCCTACGAGCAGTACTTC	CAGQVVSSYEQYF
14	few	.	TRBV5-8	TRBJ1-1	TGTGCCAGCAGCTTGGGCGGTTTTGACACTGAAGCTTTCTTT	CASSLGGFDTEAFF
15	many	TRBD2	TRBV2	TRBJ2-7	TGTGCCAGCAGTGAAAGTAGCGGGAGTATCTACGAGCAGTACTTC	CASSESSGSIYEQYF
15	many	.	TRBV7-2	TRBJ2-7	TGTGCCAGCAGCGGCGAGCGGACAGCGGACTACGAGCAGTACTTC	CASSGERTADYEQYF
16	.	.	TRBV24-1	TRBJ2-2	TGTGCCACCAGTGCCAACCGGGACACCTACACCGGGGAGCTGTTTTTT	CATSANRDTYTGELFF
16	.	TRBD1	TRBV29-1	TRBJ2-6	TGCAGCGTGTGGACAGGGGGGGCGTCTGGGGCCAACGTCCTGACTTTC	CSVWTGGASGANVLTF
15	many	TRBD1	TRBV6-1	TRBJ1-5	TGTGCCAGCAGTCCTAGACAGGGAAGGGGTCAGCCCCAGCATTTT	CASSPRQGRGQPQHF
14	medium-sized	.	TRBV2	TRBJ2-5	TGTGCCAGCAGTCGACGAATGGGGTGGGAGACCCAGTACTTC	CASSRRMGWETQYF
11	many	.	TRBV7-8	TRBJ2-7	TGTGCCAGCAGCATAACGCACGAGCAGTACTTC	CASSITHEQYF
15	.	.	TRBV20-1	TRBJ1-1	TGCAGTGCTAGAGAAAATATGTGGGATACCTCGGGAGCTTTCTTT	CSARENMWDTSGAFF
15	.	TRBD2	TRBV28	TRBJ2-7	TGTGCCAGCAGTCTTAGCGGGAGGGCCATCTACGAGCAGTACTTC	CASSLSGRAIYEQYF
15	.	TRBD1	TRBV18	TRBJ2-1	TGTGCCAGCTCAGTCCGGGACAGGGTGATCGATGAGCAGTTCTTC	CASSVRDRVIDEQFF
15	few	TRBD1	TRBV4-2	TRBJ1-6	TGTGCCAGCAGCCAATGGGGACAGGTGGGCTCACCCCTCCACTTT	CASSQWGQVGSPLHF
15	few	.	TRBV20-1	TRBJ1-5	TGCAGTGCTCTTGAGGCCCGAGGGGGCAATCAGCCCCAGCATTTT	CSALEARGGNQPQHF
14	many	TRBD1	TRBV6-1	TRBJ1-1	TGTGCCAGCAGACCGACAGGGGGTGTGACTGAAGCTTTCTTT	CASRPTGGVTEAFF
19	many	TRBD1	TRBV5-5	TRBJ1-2	TGTGCCAGCAGCTTTCGCGCCGGTAGAGGGACAGGGTCTAACTATGGCTACACCTTC	CASSFRAGRGTGSNYGYTF
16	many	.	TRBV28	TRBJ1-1	TGTGCCACCCTCCTTTACCTCCCCCCGTCGAACACTGAAGCTTTCTTT	CATLLYLPPSNTEAFF
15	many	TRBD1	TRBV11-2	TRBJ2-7	TGTGCCAGCAGCTACTCGACAGGGGATTCCTACGAGCAGTACTTC	CASSYSTGDSYEQYF